The clone carrying this T cell receptor beta chain was picked up one time. The antigen is undetermined. This entry is derived from a study of radiotherapy plus CTLA-4 blockade in lung cancer. Some clones are missing from TCRdb's copy, which holds only in-frame ones; the method was immunoSEQ multiplex PCR. The table lists 40,000 to 50,000 clones, 70% to 75% of them singletons. General study points: Peripheral blood showed expansion of tumor-derived TCR clones after radiotherapy and ipilimumab.

Germline trimming cut 2 bases from V and 0 bases from J; bases unmatched to any gene: 2. The CDR3 runs 15 residues. Germline CDR1 reads MNHEY; CDR2 reads SMNVEV (reference sequence). The sequenced sample was peripheral blood, obtained from a patient treated with radiotherapy plus ipilimumab. The V gene is TRBV27, the J gene TRBJ2-7, with TRBD1 matching over 9 bases. The receptor was isolated from a human donor with non-small cell lung cancer who had a complete response to radiotherapy plus ipilimumab. The CDR3 reads CASSLETGGSYEQYF. In nucleotides, the CDR3 is TGTGCCAGCAGTTTAGAGACAGGGGGCTCCTACGAGCAGTACTTC.